Included here is one T cell receptor beta chain sequence, with context. Its antigen is not known. Before the COVID-19 pandemic, during about 2011-2019, CD4+ T cells were taken from unexposed donors. Repertoires were generated with immunoSEQ multiplex PCR, while TCRdb's copy carries only in-frame clones and drops some. Of roughly 71,000 clones detected, over 80% appear once; the ten largest clones hold about 1.6%. The data were obtained in a study of CD4 T cells in relation to SARS-CoV-2 and coronaviruses. Study background: Crossreactive spike epitopes shared across donors were mapped to their HLA restriction. General study findings and limits: Memory recall responses, not primary responses primed in culture, are what the assay detects. Crossreactivity was assessed only for spike protein, not other viral proteins. Samples before the pandemic and after infection were not matched within any donor.

The CDR3 totals 16 residues. The V end was cut by 0 bases, the J end by 0 bases, with 7 bases between. Germline V CDR1 and CDR2: SGHDT, YYEEEE. This sequence was found in a human donor in good health. Input material: memory CD4+ T cells from PBMCs. The rearrangement joins TRBV5-6 to TRBJ1-6, with D hard to call. This CDR3 reads CASSLARSSYNSPLHF. Written as DNA, the CDR3 is TGTGCCAGCAGCTTGGCGCGTAGCTCCTATAATTCACCCCTCCACTTT. Supplemented by reference TRBV5-6 and TRBJ1-6, the full variable domain reads DAGVTQSPTHLIKTRGQQVTLRCSPKSGHDTVSWYQQALGQGPQFIFQYYEEEERQRGNFPDRFSGHQFPNYSSELNVNALLLGDSALYLCASSLARSSYNSPLHFGNGTRLTVT.